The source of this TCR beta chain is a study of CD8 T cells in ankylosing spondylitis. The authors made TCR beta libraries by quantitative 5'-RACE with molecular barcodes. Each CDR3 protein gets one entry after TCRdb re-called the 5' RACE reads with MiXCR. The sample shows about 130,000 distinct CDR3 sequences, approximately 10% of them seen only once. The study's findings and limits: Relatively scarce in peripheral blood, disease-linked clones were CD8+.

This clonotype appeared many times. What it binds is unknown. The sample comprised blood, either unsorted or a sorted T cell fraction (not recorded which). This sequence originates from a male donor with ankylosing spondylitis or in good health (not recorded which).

The CDR3: CASSYGLREQYF. DNA for the CDR3: TGTGCCAGCAGTTACGGTTTGCGCGAGCAGTACTTC. The chain employs TRBV6-2 or TRBV6-3 and TRBJ2-7; unclear D gene. The CDR3 spans 12 residues. Trimming cost V 2 bases and J 6 bases, with 8 bases left between them. The germline V gene has CDR1 MNHEY and CDR2 SVGEGT.